The rows below give T cell receptor beta chains drawn from one sample of a study of technical replicates of blood from a few donors. Assay used: immunoSEQ multiplex PCR; TCRdb lists only in-frame clones, some missing. The sample comprises tens of thousands of clones, approximately 94% of which are singletons, and 0.39% rests with the top ten. Sequencing input: T cells isolated from PBMCs. The receptors originated from a human donor in good health. CDR3s include the opening cysteine and the closing phenylalanine or tryptophan. D genes are given only for firm matches.

TRBJ2-7,13,TRBV10-3,TRBD2,CAIRLSGGAEQYF,TGTGCCATCAGACTTAGCGGGGGGGCTGAGCAGTACTTC
TRBJ2-7,13,TRBV11-2,TRBD1,CASSGTVNYEQYF,TGTGCCAGCAGCGGGACAGTCAACTACGAGCAGTACTTC
TRBJ1-2,14,TRBV5-5,.,CASSFTTGDYGYTF,TGTGCCAGCAGCTTCACGACCGGGGACTATGGCTACACCTTC
TRBJ2-7,13,TRBV7-9,.,CATHPVTGYEQYF,TGTGCCACCCACCCGGTTACGGGTTACGAGCAGTACTTC
TRBJ1-4,18,TRBV28,TRBD1,CASSLPTGGIGTNEKLFF,TGTGCCAGCAGTTTACCTACAGGGGGCATAGGGACTAATGAAAAACTGTTTTTT
TRBJ2-7,16,TRBV4-1,.,CASSQYVKANPYEQYF,TGCGCCAGCAGCCAGTATGTGAAAGCCAACCCCTACGAGCAGTACTTC
TRBJ1-2,21,TRBV9,.,CASSVAPPGLIFGRGDYGYTF,TGTGCCAGCAGCGTAGCGCCTCCCGGCCTTATATTTGGCCGCGGGGACTATGGCTACACCTTC
TRBJ2-2,16,TRBV5-1,.,CASSFQRQTNTGELFF,TGCGCCAGCAGCTTCCAGAGACAGACGAACACCGGGGAGCTGTTTTTT
TRBJ1-2,13,TRBV4-1,.,CASSQVRSYGYTF,TGCGCCAGCAGCCAAGTTCGTAGCTATGGCTACACCTTC
TRBJ2-5,15,TRBV28,.,CASSFGVTGRETQYF,TGTGCCAGCAGTTTTGGGGTGACGGGAAGGGAGACCCAGTACTTC
TRBJ1-1,15,TRBV6-1,TRBD1,CASSEVTGVGTEAFF,TGTGCCAGCAGTGAAGTGACAGGGGTGGGCACTGAAGCTTTCTTT
TRBJ2-5,14,TRBV6-5,TRBD2,CASRPSGIPETQYF,TGTGCCAGCAGACCGAGCGGGATCCCCGAGACCCAGTACTTC